Shown below are 17 T cell receptor beta chains from a single sample sequenced in a study of cytotoxic CD8 clonotypes in ibrutinib-treated CLL. Libraries were prepared by immunoSEQ multiplex PCR; TCRdb keeps only in-frame clonotypes and omits some of them. The table shows 150,000 or so clones, with more than 70% occurring only once. The sequenced sample was PBMCs, obtained at disease progression, from a patient treated with ibrutinib. The receptors here all came from a human donor with chronic lymphocytic leukemia.

The chain employs TRBV5-4 and TRBJ2-3; no definite D call. Trimming shortened V by 3 bases and J by 0 bases, and 11 bases separated the two germline ends. This CDR3 has 15 amino acids. The V gene's germline CDR1 is SGHNT and CDR2 YYREEE (reference sequence). In DNA form, the CDR3 reads TGTGCCAGCAGCTGGCAGACAACTAGCACAGATACGCAGTATTTT. Protein product: CASSWQTTSTDTQYF. The full variable domain, its missing parts supplied by reference TRBV5-4 and TRBJ2-3, is ETGVTQSPTHLIKTRGQQVTLRCSSQSGHNTVSWYQQALGQGPQFIFQYYREEENGRGNFPPRFSGLQFPNYSSELNVNALELDDSALYLCASSWQTTSTDTQYFGPGTRLTVL.

The V gene is TRBV9, the J gene TRBJ1-2; no clear D gene. Per germline, CDR1 SGDLS and CDR2 YYNGEE. The ends were cut back, 6 bases at V and 0 bases at J, with 6 bases in the middle. The CDR3 extends over 12 amino acids. The CDR3 DNA reads TGTGCCAGCACCCCGGCTAACTATGGCTACACCTTC. This sequence encodes CASTPANYGYTF.

This chain uses TRBV10-3 with TRBJ2-5, with D unclear. CDR3 length: 13 residues. Germline values: CDR1 ENHRY, CDR2 SYGVKD. The V gene lost 4 bases and the J gene lost 5 bases, with 11 bases spanning the gap. The chain's CDR3 is CAISGRWLETQYF. The CDR3 DNA follows: TGTGCCATCAGTGGTCGCTGGCTCGAGACCCAGTACTTC.

This chain links TRBV7-3 with TRBJ2-1; D is unresolved. From germline, CDR1 is SGHTA and CDR2 FQGTGA. Trimming took off 1 base at V and 7 bases at J, with 23 bases between the two ends. CDR3 length: 18 residues. The CDR3 here is CASSLKGPVVGFGNEQFF. Written as DNA, the CDR3 is TGTGCCAGCAGCTTAAAAGGGCCCGTGGTGGGGTTTGGGAATGAGCAGTTCTTC.

The gene calls are TRBV7-6 and TRBJ2-3; D perhaps matches TRBD1 (5 bases). From germline, CDR1 is SGHVS and CDR2 FNYEAQ. The CDR3 spans 12 residues. The V end lost 2 bases, the J end lost 11 bases, and 11 bases lay between the germline ends. CDR3 DNA: TGTGCCAGCAGCTTACAGGGTATGGGGCAGTATTTT. Translating it yields CASSLQGMGQYF.

This chain uses TRBV4-2 with TRBJ2-7; unclear D gene. Germline V CDR1 and CDR2: LGHNA, YNFKEQ. Trimming pared 0 bases from V and 3 bases from J, leaving 18 bases between. The CDR3 length is 17 residues. The DNA for the CDR3 is TGTGCCAGCAGCCAAGACTCCGTTAGCCCAGTAGGCTACGAGCAGTACTTC. Protein: CASSQDSVSPVGYEQYF.

V and J are TRBV5-1 and TRBJ1-1, with TRBD1 matching 8 bases. The CDR3 contains 18 residues. Trimming at V came to 0 bases and at J to 1 base, leaving 11 bases not matched to a gene. The germline V gene has CDR1 SGHRS and CDR2 YFSETQ. In DNA, the CDR3 is TGCGCCAGCAGCTTGGCCGCCAGACAGGGGACGCCGAACACTGAAGCTTTCTTT. It is translated as CASSLAARQGTPNTEAFF.

The rearrangement joins TRBV30 to TRBJ1-1, with D maybe TRBD1 (5 bases). In germline, CDR1 is GTSNPN, CDR2 SVGIG (reference sequence). CDR3 length equals 13 residues. V lost 2 bases, J lost 1 base, and 8 bases lay in between. CDR3 in amino acids: CAWSPGQNTEAFF. In DNA, the CDR3 is TGTGCCTGGAGTCCAGGGCAGAACACTGAAGCTTTCTTT.

The chain combines TRBV27 with TRBJ2-5; no definite D call. This CDR3 has 15 residues. Germline lookup yields CDR1 MNHEY and CDR2 SMNVEV (reference sequence). The V and J ends lost 7 bases and 5 bases respectively, with 20 bases between them. The CDR3 reads CASTALSRRFETQYF. CDR3 nucleotide sequence: TGTGCCAGCACGGCCCTCTCGCGGCGATTCGAGACCCAGTACTTC.

Here the CDR3 reads CSVEDGIRTQQYF. The CDR3 DNA follows: TGCAGCGTTGAAGATGGGATCAGGACTCAGCAGTACTTC. This rearrangement joins TRBV29-1 to TRBJ2-7, with D tentatively TRBD2 (5 bases). The CDR3 runs to 13 residues. CDR1 SQVTM and CDR2 ANQGSEA come from the germline V gene. Deletions cut 0 bases from V and 8 bases from J, with 14 bases between.

The chain has TRBV7-9 and TRBJ2-1, with TRBD2 identical over 8 bases. The CDR3 consists of 16 residues. The V gene's germline CDR1 is SEHNR and CDR2 FQNEAQ (reference sequence). The V segment lost 5 bases and the J segment 0 bases; nucleotides outside the gene matches: 6. CDR3 in amino acids: CASSGLSGSSYNEQFF. DNA for the CDR3: TGTGCCAGCAGCGGGTTGAGCGGGAGCTCCTACAATGAGCAGTTCTTC.

The chain links TRBV27 to TRBJ2-6; D gene unclear. The CDR3 is made up of 17 amino acids. The V gene's germline CDR1 is MNHEY and CDR2 SMNVEV (reference sequence). V lost 2 bases and J lost 0, with 11 bases in between. CDR3 coding DNA: TGTGCCAGCAGTTTAAACAGAAAAACCTCTGGGGCCAACGTCCTGACTTTC. This sequence encodes CASSLNRKTSGANVLTF.

This clone was seen a few times. The rearrangement uses TRBV7-9 and TRBJ1-1; D is unresolved. This CDR3 contains 11 residues. Germline CDR1 and CDR2: SEHNR and FQNEAQ (reference sequence). V was pared by 5 bases and J by 8 bases, with 9 bases between. CDR3 nucleotides: TGTGCCAGCAGCATATGGGTAGAAGCTTTCTTT. The encoded protein is CASSIWVEAFF.

The chain combines TRBV19 with TRBJ2-7, with TRBD1 identical over 10 bases. The CDR3 has 15 residues. V lost 2 bases to trimming and J lost 4 bases; unmatched junction nucleotides: 5. Germline CDR1 is LNHDA and CDR2 is SQIVND (reference sequence). DNA for the CDR3: TGTGCCAGTAGTATAACGGGACAGGGGTCTTACGAGCAGTACTTC. It encodes CASSITGQGSYEQYF.

The J gene is TRBJ1-1, the V gene TRBV7-2; possible D gene TRBD1, 5 bases. The V end lost 2 bases, the J end lost 8 bases, and 12 bases lay between the germline ends. This CDR3 region has 13 residues. Germline CDR1 and CDR2: SGHTA and FQGNSA. This CDR3 reads CASSLRWRQEAFF. DNA of the CDR3: TGTGCCAGCAGCTTACGCTGGCGACAGGAAGCTTTCTTT.

This chain links TRBV10-1 with TRBJ2-5; 11 nucleotides align to TRBD1. The germline V gene encodes CDR1 WNHNN and CDR2 SYGVQD (reference sequence). This CDR3 spans 16 amino acids. J gave up 1 base and V 5 bases, and 6 bases lay outside the gene matches. In DNA form, the CDR3 reads TGCGCCAGCAGTACCGGGACAGGGGGGACCCAAGAGACCCAGTACTTC. Protein product: CASSTGTGGTQETQYF.

This clone is a singleton in its sample. The chain employs TRBV28 and TRBJ1-1; a weak D match, TRBD1 (5 bases). V was pared by 7 bases and J by 1 base, with 13 bases between. Looked up from germline, CDR1 is MDHEN and CDR2 is SYDVKM. The CDR3 loop spans 14 amino acids. This CDR3 reads CASTSPGGNTEAFF. CDR3 nucleotides: TGTGCCAGCACCTCCCCGGGGGGGAACACTGAAGCTTTCTTT. Drawing the rest from reference TRBV28 and TRBJ1-1, the complete variable domain is DVKVTQSSRYLVKRTGEKVFLECVQDMDHENMFWYRQDPGLGLRLIYFSYDVKMKEKGDIPEGYSVSREKKERFSLILESASTNQTSMYLCASTSPGGNTEAFFGQGTRLTVV.